These T cell receptor beta chains were read from a single sample in a study of PD-L1 blockade in urothelial cancer. This table comes from immunoSEQ multiplex PCR, and its TCRdb copy is limited to in-frame clones, with some not included. The repertoire has around 130,000 clones, 70% to 85% of them found once; the top ten carry roughly 3.5%. The input for sequencing was PBMCs, taken around atezolizumab (anti-PD-L1) treatment. The receptors here all came from a man aged 45 to 65 with urothelial cancer. Both conserved end residues are part of each CDR3. Fields, in order: clone size, V gene, D gene, J gene, CDR3 DNA, CDR3 protein. A D gene is named only where the DNA matches it firmly. Clone size appears in some rows only: once, few, many, or a class for an expanded clone.

clone_size: -
v_call: TRBV5-4
d_call: TRBD2
j_call: TRBJ2-1
cdr3_nt: TGTGCCAGCAGCGTTACTAGCGTCTCCTACAATGAGCAGTTCTTC
cdr3_aa: CASSVTSVSYNEQFF

clone_size: -
v_call: TRBV10-3
d_call: TRBD1
j_call: TRBJ1-5
cdr3_nt: TGTGCCATCAGTGCAGGGACAGGGGGAAATCAGCCCCAGCATTTT
cdr3_aa: CAISAGTGGNQPQHF

clone_size: -
v_call: TRBV19
d_call: -
j_call: TRBJ1-5
cdr3_nt: TGTGCCAGTAGTACTACCGGCAGGGCGAATCAGCCCCAGCATTTT
cdr3_aa: CASSTTGRANQPQHF

clone_size: -
v_call: TRBV30
d_call: TRBD2
j_call: TRBJ2-1
cdr3_nt: TGTGCCTGGAGCGCCGGGACTAGCGGTTTCAATGAGCAGTTCTTC
cdr3_aa: CAWSAGTSGFNEQFF

clone_size: -
v_call: TRBV7-2
d_call: TRBD2
j_call: TRBJ2-1
cdr3_nt: TGTGCCAGCAGTTTCGGACTAGCTCCGAGATACAATGAGCAGTTCTTC
cdr3_aa: CASSFGLAPRYNEQFF

clone_size: -
v_call: TRBV6-5
d_call: -
j_call: TRBJ2-2
cdr3_nt: TGTGCCAGCAGTTACACGCGGGGAAATGGGGAGCTGTTTTTT
cdr3_aa: CASSYTRGNGELFF

clone_size: -
v_call: TRBV6-6
d_call: TRBD2
j_call: TRBJ2-1
cdr3_nt: TGTGCCAGCAGACCTCCTAGCGGGAGGCAGGGTAATGAGCAGTTCTTC
cdr3_aa: CASRPPSGRQGNEQFF

clone_size: once
v_call: TRBV6-4
d_call: -
j_call: TRBJ1-6
cdr3_nt: TGTGCCAGCAGTGACCTCCGAACACCTCCAAGCGATTCACCCCTCCACTTT
cdr3_aa: CASSDLRTPPSDSPLHF

clone_size: -
v_call: TRBV15
d_call: TRBD2
j_call: TRBJ2-7
cdr3_nt: TGTGCCACCAGCAGAGATCTGGCGAGCGGGATCTACGAGCAGTACTTC
cdr3_aa: CATSRDLASGIYEQYF

clone_size: -
v_call: TRBV5-4
d_call: TRBD1
j_call: TRBJ1-1
cdr3_nt: TGTGCCAGCAGCCTTACAGGGGTTTGGACTGAAGCTTTCTTT
cdr3_aa: CASSLTGVWTEAFF

clone_size: -
v_call: TRBV5-1
d_call: -
j_call: TRBJ2-2
cdr3_nt: TGCGCCAGCAGCTTGGAGGGCGGGGCGAACACCGGGGAGCTGTTTTTT
cdr3_aa: CASSLEGGANTGELFF

clone_size: -
v_call: TRBV2
d_call: -
j_call: TRBJ2-1
cdr3_nt: TGTGCCAGCAGTGTGGTGGACTACCTGTTCTTC
cdr3_aa: CASSVVDYLFF

clone_size: -
v_call: TRBV27
d_call: -
j_call: TRBJ1-2
cdr3_nt: TGTGCCAGCAGTCAAGACAGACGTGGCTACACCTTC
cdr3_aa: CASSQDRRGYTF

clone_size: -
v_call: TRBV4-2
d_call: TRBD2
j_call: TRBJ2-7
cdr3_nt: TGTGCCAGCAGCCAAGATGTAGGGGGACTAGGACGGCCTTACGAGCAGTACTTC
cdr3_aa: CASSQDVGGLGRPYEQYF

clone_size: -
v_call: TRBV2
d_call: TRBD1
j_call: TRBJ2-1
cdr3_nt: TGTGCCAGCAGTGAAAGCGTGCAGGGGGCCCCTTACAATGAGCAGTTCTTC
cdr3_aa: CASSESVQGAPYNEQFF

clone_size: -
v_call: TRBV6-5
d_call: TRBD1
j_call: TRBJ2-7
cdr3_nt: TGTGCCAGCAGCCAACAGGGGAGCGAGCAGTACTTC
cdr3_aa: CASSQQGSEQYF

clone_size: -
v_call: TRBV29-1
d_call: TRBD1
j_call: TRBJ2-3
cdr3_nt: TGCAGCGTTGCAGGGACAGGCACAGATACGCAGTATTTT
cdr3_aa: CSVAGTGTDTQYF

clone_size: -
v_call: TRBV15
d_call: -
j_call: TRBJ1-2
cdr3_nt: TGTGCCACCAGCAGAGAGCGAGAGCCTGTGGTTGGCTACACCTTC
cdr3_aa: CATSREREPVVGYTF

clone_size: -
v_call: TRBV27
d_call: TRBD2
j_call: TRBJ2-3
cdr3_nt: TGTGCCAGCAGTTTATGGACGGGAGGGACAGATACGCAGTATTTT
cdr3_aa: CASSLWTGGTDTQYF

clone_size: -
v_call: TRBV9
d_call: TRBD1
j_call: TRBJ2-5
cdr3_nt: TGTGCCAGCAGCGTAGGTCTGGGACAGGGCCAAGAGACCCAGTACTTC
cdr3_aa: CASSVGLGQGQETQYF

clone_size: -
v_call: TRBV28
d_call: -
j_call: TRBJ2-2
cdr3_nt: TGTGCCAGCAGGCCGGGGTCCCGGATTGGTGAGGTTTTT
cdr3_aa: CASRPGSRIGEVF

clone_size: -
v_call: TRBV19
d_call: -
j_call: TRBJ1-5
cdr3_nt: TGTGCCAGTAGTTCCCCCACCGGGGGATTGGGACAGCCCCAGCATTTT
cdr3_aa: CASSSPTGGLGQPQHF

clone_size: few
v_call: TRBV14
d_call: -
j_call: TRBJ1-2
cdr3_nt: TGTGCCAGCAGGGCCGGAGGGGGCTACACCTTC
cdr3_aa: CASRAGGGYTF

clone_size: -
v_call: TRBV9
d_call: TRBD1
j_call: TRBJ2-2
cdr3_nt: TGTGCCAGCAGCTTACGCGGACAGGGGTGGACCGGGGAGCTGTTTTTT
cdr3_aa: CASSLRGQGWTGELFF

clone_size: few
v_call: TRBV27
d_call: -
j_call: TRBJ1-1
cdr3_nt: TGTGCCAGCAGTTTAATGGGGCCCATGAACACTGAAGCTTTCTTT
cdr3_aa: CASSLMGPMNTEAFF

clone_size: -
v_call: TRBV7-9
d_call: -
j_call: TRBJ2-7
cdr3_nt: TGTGCCAGCAGCCCTCAGTCAGGATCCTACGAGCAGTACTTC
cdr3_aa: CASSPQSGSYEQYF

clone_size: -
v_call: TRBV5-1
d_call: TRBD2
j_call: TRBJ2-3
cdr3_nt: TGCGCCAGCAGCTTCGGAGCGGGAGGGGCCGATACGCAGTATTTT
cdr3_aa: CASSFGAGGADTQYF

clone_size: few
v_call: TRBV6-5
d_call: -
j_call: TRBJ1-1
cdr3_nt: TGTGCCAGCAGTTGGGCAGGGGCCCGGACTGAAGCTTTCTTT
cdr3_aa: CASSWAGARTEAFF

clone_size: -
v_call: TRBV5-1
d_call: TRBD1
j_call: TRBJ2-7
cdr3_nt: TGCGCCAGCAGCCAGACGATAGACAGGGTCGACCCCTACGAGCAGTACTTC
cdr3_aa: CASSQTIDRVDPYEQYF

clone_size: few
v_call: TRBV27
d_call: -
j_call: TRBJ2-1
cdr3_nt: TGTGCCAGCAGTTTCGGTCAGGGGATACGGAATGAGCAGTTCTTC
cdr3_aa: CASSFGQGIRNEQFF

clone_size: -
v_call: TRBV7-2
d_call: -
j_call: TRBJ2-1
cdr3_nt: TGTGCCAGCAGCTTAGCTGGGGGGGCTAGCGGTTACAATGAGCAGTTCTTC
cdr3_aa: CASSLAGGASGYNEQFF

clone_size: -
v_call: TRBV6-1
d_call: TRBD1
j_call: TRBJ1-2
cdr3_nt: TGTGCCAGCAGACCCAGGGGGGTCGGCTATGGCTACACCTTC
cdr3_aa: CASRPRGVGYGYTF

clone_size: -
v_call: TRBV28
d_call: -
j_call: TRBJ2-5
cdr3_nt: TGTGCCAGCAGTTCTGGAGGACAGAGGACCCAGTACTTC
cdr3_aa: CASSSGGQRTQYF

clone_size: -
v_call: TRBV27
d_call: -
j_call: TRBJ2-3
cdr3_nt: TGTGCCAGCAGTTTATCATGGCTGTTCACAGATACGCAGTATTTT
cdr3_aa: CASSLSWLFTDTQYF

clone_size: -
v_call: TRBV5-1
d_call: TRBD2
j_call: TRBJ2-3
cdr3_nt: TGCGCCAGCAGCTTGGGAGGGACTAGCGGGACAGATACGCAGTATTTT
cdr3_aa: CASSLGGTSGTDTQYF

clone_size: -
v_call: TRBV28
d_call: TRBD1
j_call: TRBJ2-7
cdr3_nt: TGTGCCAGCAGTCCCGGACAGGCCTTAGTGCAGTACTTC
cdr3_aa: CASSPGQALVQYF

clone_size: -
v_call: TRBV6-6
d_call: TRBD1
j_call: TRBJ1-5
cdr3_nt: TGTGCCAGTAACAGGGGGCTAAATCAGCCCCAGCATTTT
cdr3_aa: CASNRGLNQPQHF

clone_size: -
v_call: TRBV27
d_call: -
j_call: TRBJ2-1
cdr3_nt: TGTGCCAGCAGCTTGAAGGACAGAATACACAATGAGCAGTTCTTC
cdr3_aa: CASSLKDRIHNEQFF

clone_size: -
v_call: TRBV4-2
d_call: -
j_call: TRBJ1-1
cdr3_nt: TGTGCCAGCAGCCACCGACACGGCACTGAAGCTTTCTTT
cdr3_aa: CASSHRHGTEAFF

clone_size: many
v_call: TRBV7-9
d_call: TRBD1
j_call: TRBJ2-7
cdr3_nt: TGTGCCAGCAGCCATGGACAGGGGGCGAATATCCACGAGCAGTACTTC
cdr3_aa: CASSHGQGANIHEQYF

clone_size: -
v_call: TRBV7-3
d_call: TRBD1
j_call: TRBJ1-5
cdr3_nt: TGTGCCAGCAGCCCAATACCGGGACAGGGATTCATGGATAGCAATCAGCCCCAGCATTTT
cdr3_aa: CASSPIPGQGFMDSNQPQHF

clone_size: -
v_call: TRBV7-9
d_call: TRBD2
j_call: TRBJ2-1
cdr3_nt: TGTGCCAGCAGCCCCGGGACTAGCGGGGCTCGCTACAATGAGCAGTTCTTC
cdr3_aa: CASSPGTSGARYNEQFF

clone_size: -
v_call: TRBV10-3
d_call: -
j_call: TRBJ1-1
cdr3_nt: TGTGCCATCGGGCGTCAGAACACTGAAGCTTTCTTT
cdr3_aa: CAIGRQNTEAFF

clone_size: -
v_call: TRBV28
d_call: -
j_call: TRBJ1-1
cdr3_nt: TGTGCCAGCAGTTTATACAGACCGAACACTGAAGCTTTCTTT
cdr3_aa: CASSLYRPNTEAFF

clone_size: -
v_call: TRBV28
d_call: TRBD2
j_call: TRBJ2-4
cdr3_nt: TGTGCCAGCAGTTTGGCAACATGGGGAGGGACGGGGAACATTCAGTACTTC
cdr3_aa: CASSLATWGGTGNIQYF